The sequence of this T cell receptor (beta chain) was determined in a study of blood T cell repertoires in COVID-19. In terms of age and location, participants ranged from roughly 18 to 90 years and lived in approximately 26 US areas. This clone was detected a few times. Losses at the gene ends were 3 bases for V and 1 base for J; bases not matched to a gene: 6. The length of the CDR3 is 16 residues. Germline V gives CDR1 MDHEN, CDR2 SYDVKM. Authors' data handling: Amplification of reference gene primers was used by the study to estimate nucleated cell counts. Sequenced by immunoSEQ multiplex PCR; TCRdb stores in-frame clones only, minus some. V and J calls and clone size follow that table, whereas D and trimming were derived from the DNA. The top ten hold 8% to 9.5% of the sample, which has fewer than 400,000 clones, roughly 86% seen once.

The receptor comes from a woman in her late teens or twenties who had recovered from COVID-19. Sequenced input: PBMCs or T cells enriched from blood (not recorded which). The chain couples TRBV28 to TRBJ1-5, with 7 bases lining up with TRBD1. In nucleotides, the CDR3 is TGTGCCAGCAGTTTCATAGGACAGGCGAGCAATCAGCCCCAGCATTTT. Translating it yields CASSFIGQASNQPQHF.